This TCR beta chain was identified in a study of CD8 T cells in Susac syndrome. RNA, at about 0.45 to 1 ug, was reverse transcribed with random hexamers. Amplification of TCR beta CDR3 spanned 54 Vbeta and 13 Jbeta via immunoSEQ multiplex PCR. Each CDR3 protein gets one entry after TCRdb re-called the immunoSEQ multiplex PCR reads with MiXCR. The sample consists of 200,000 to 250,000 distinct CDR3 sequences, 85% to 95% of them appearing once. CD8+ and CD4+ T cells from blood underwent TCR beta sequencing. CDR1 is SNHLY, CDR2 FYNNEI, per germline. CDR3 length equals 14 residues. The V and J ends lost 4 bases and 3 bases respectively, with 10 bases between them.

Sequenced: CD4+ T cells from PBMCs. The chain combines TRBV2 with TRBJ1-5; D is perhaps TRBD1 (5 bases). This TCR derives from a human donor with multiple sclerosis. DNA for the CDR3: TGTGCCAGCAGTGGAGGGGACTCCAATCAGCCCCAGCATTTT. Translation gives CASSGGDSNQPQHF.